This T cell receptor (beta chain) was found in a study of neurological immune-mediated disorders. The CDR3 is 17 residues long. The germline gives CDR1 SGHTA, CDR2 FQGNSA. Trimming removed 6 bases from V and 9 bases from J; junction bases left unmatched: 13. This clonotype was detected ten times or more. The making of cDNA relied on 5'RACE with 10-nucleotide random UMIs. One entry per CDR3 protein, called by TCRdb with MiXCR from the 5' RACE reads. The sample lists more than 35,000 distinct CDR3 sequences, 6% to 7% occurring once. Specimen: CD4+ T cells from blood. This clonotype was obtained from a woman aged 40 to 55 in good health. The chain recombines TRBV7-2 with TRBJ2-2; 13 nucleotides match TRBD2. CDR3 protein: CASRPGLAGESPRELFF. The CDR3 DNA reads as TGTGCCAGCAGACCTGGACTAGCGGGAGAATCCCCCCGGGAGCTGTTTTTT.